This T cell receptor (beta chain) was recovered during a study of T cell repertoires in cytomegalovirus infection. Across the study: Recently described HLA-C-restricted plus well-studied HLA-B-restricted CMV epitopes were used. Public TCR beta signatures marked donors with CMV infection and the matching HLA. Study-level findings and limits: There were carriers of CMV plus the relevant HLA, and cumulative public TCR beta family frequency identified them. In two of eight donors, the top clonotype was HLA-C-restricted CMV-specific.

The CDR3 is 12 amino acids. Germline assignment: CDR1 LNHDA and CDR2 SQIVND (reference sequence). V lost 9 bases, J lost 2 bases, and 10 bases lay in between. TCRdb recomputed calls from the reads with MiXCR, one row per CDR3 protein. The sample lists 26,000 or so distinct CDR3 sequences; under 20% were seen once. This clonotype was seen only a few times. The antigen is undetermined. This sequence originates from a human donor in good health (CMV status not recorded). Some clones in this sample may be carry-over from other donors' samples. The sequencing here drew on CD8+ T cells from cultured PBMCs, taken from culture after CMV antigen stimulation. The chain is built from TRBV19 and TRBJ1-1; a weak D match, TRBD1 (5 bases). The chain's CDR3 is CASRQKNTEAFF. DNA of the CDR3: TGTGCCAGCCGACAGAAAAACACTGAAGCTTTCTTT.